This passage covers 16 T cell receptor beta chains from one sample sequenced in a study of cytomegalovirus exposure and HLA in healthy donors. The PCR contained 60 Vbeta and 13 Jbeta primers. Using immunoSEQ multiplex PCR, the repertoire was profiled, and TCRdb retains in-frame clones only, with some absent. Of about 180,000 clones listed, about 79% were seen once; the top ten hold roughly 1.6%. What was sequenced was PBMCs. Source of these receptors: a man between 18 and 29 years old in good health and CMV-seronegative.

This clone was picked up one time. This rearrangement joins TRBV11-3 to TRBJ1-3; D is unclear. This CDR3 is built from 15 residues. Germline CDR1 SGHNT, CDR2 YENEEA. V lost 4 bases and J lost 0, with 10 bases in between. The CDR3: CASSSPPSSGNTIYF. The CDR3 DNA sequence: TGTGCCAGCAGCTCACCCCCGAGCTCTGGAAACACCATATATTTT.

This chain uses TRBV29-1 with TRBJ2-1, with D uncertain. In germline, CDR1 is SQVTM, CDR2 ANQGSEA. The CDR3 length is 14 residues. The V end was cut by 4 bases, the J end by 0 bases, with 10 bases between. The CDR3 bases are TGCAGCGTTGCAGCGCCGAGCTCCTACAATGAGCAGTTCTTC. Protein sequence: CSVAAPSSYNEQFF.

The chain uses TRBV7-3 and TRBJ1-2; 7 bases fit TRBD1. The CDR3 runs to 15 residues. Germline V CDR1 and CDR2: SGHTA, FQGTGA. J was trimmed by 3 bases and V by 3 bases; bases with no gene match: 7. The CDR3 is CASSFSQGRYYGYTF. CDR3 in DNA: TGTGCCAGCAGCTTCTCACAGGGGCGGTACTATGGCTACACCTTC.

The chain uses TRBV19 and TRBJ1-1; 7 bases match TRBD1. Trimming took 5 bases from V and 0 from J; bases not matched to a gene: 3. The CDR3 is made up of 14 amino acids. From germline, CDR1 is LNHDA and CDR2 SQIVND (reference sequence). The CDR3 sequence is CASSLGQLNTEAFF. The CDR3 coding sequence is TGTGCCAGTAGTCTGGGACAGCTGAACACTGAAGCTTTCTTT.

This chain links TRBV5-1 with TRBJ1-1; no clear D gene. The CDR3 contains 12 residues. Germline V gene data show CDR1 as SGHRS and CDR2 as YFSETQ. With 7 bases removed from V and 0 bases from J, the gap between germline ends came to 7 bases. This chain's CDR3 is CASSKMNTEAFF. As DNA, the CDR3 is TGCGCCAGCTCAAAAATGAACACTGAAGCTTTCTTT.

V usage is TRBV13 and J usage is TRBJ1-2, with no clear D. From germline, CDR1 is PRHDT and CDR2 FYEKMQ (reference sequence). V shed 1 base and J shed 3 bases, with 12 bases lying between them. The CDR3 is 15 amino acids. This CDR3 reads CASSLVGRYDYGYTF. The DNA for the CDR3 is TGTGCCAGCAGCTTAGTTGGGAGGTACGACTATGGCTACACCTTC.

The chain joins TRBV11-2 to TRBJ2-2; D gene uncertain. The V gene's germline CDR1 is SGHAT and CDR2 FQNNGV. Trimming shortened V by 3 bases and J by 0 bases, and 11 bases separated the two germline ends. This CDR3 has 16 residues. The CDR3 loop reads CASSLNAGSNTGELFF. The CDR3 coding sequence is TGTGCCAGCAGCTTGAACGCAGGCTCGAACACCGGGGAGCTGTTTTTT.

Here the CDR3 DNA reads TGTGCCAGCAGCGTAGTTTCGAAGCGCGGCAGCTCCTACAATGAGCAGTTCTTC. This translates into CASSVVSKRGSSYNEQFF. The gene calls are TRBV9 and TRBJ2-1; no clear D. CDR3 size: 18 residues. Trimming took 0 bases from V and 0 from J, leaving 16 bases between them. CDR1 SGDLS and CDR2 YYNGEE come from the germline V gene.

V gene TRBV5-8 combines with J gene TRBJ2-1; no reliable D call. CDR3 length: 13 residues. Germline V lookup: CDR1 SGHTS, CDR2 YDEGEE. V lost 3 bases and J 0 bases, leaving 4 bases between the germline ends. CDR3 in DNA: TGTGCCAGCAGCTCCAGCTCCTACAATGAGCAGTTCTTC. Encoded protein: CASSSSSYNEQFF.

The genes are TRBV10-3 and TRBJ2-2, with 14 positions matching TRBD2. The germline V gene has CDR1 ENHRY and CDR2 SYGVKD. CDR3 length: 15 amino acids. J lost 5 bases, V lost 8 bases, and 4 bases had no gene match. CDR3 protein: CAIGGTSGGTGELFF. CDR3 DNA sequence: TGTGCCATCGGTGGGACTAGCGGGGGTACCGGGGAGCTGTTTTTT.

The V gene is TRBV28, the J gene TRBJ2-3; possibly TRBD1 for D (6 bases). Germline values: CDR1 MDHEN, CDR2 SYDVKM. The V and J ends lost 3 bases and 10 bases respectively, with 14 bases between them. This CDR3 region has 13 residues. CDR3 in amino acids: CASSLNPPGAQYF. DNA of the CDR3: TGTGCCAGCAGTTTGAACCCTCCAGGGGCGCAGTATTTT.

V is TRBV5-4 and J is TRBJ1-1; tentative D call: TRBD1 (6 bases). This CDR3 contains 13 residues. The V gene lost 2 bases and the J gene lost 12 bases, with 17 bases spanning the gap. Germline V gives CDR1 SGHNT, CDR2 YYREEE (reference sequence). The chain's CDR3 is CASSFKGGGSPFF. CDR3 nucleotide sequence: TGTGCCAGCAGCTTTAAGGGGGGAGGGAGCCCTTTCTTT.

The V and J genes are TRBV9 and TRBJ1-6; D uncertain. Germline-derived CDR1 and CDR2 are SGDLS and YYNGEE. This CDR3 contains 15 residues. V gave up 4 bases and J gave up 8 bases, with 16 bases separating them. The CDR3 nucleotides are TGTGCCAGCAGCTTTTACCGGGGTACCGATTCACCCCTCCACTTT. Translating gives CASSFYRGTDSPLHF. The full variable domain, its missing parts supplied by reference TRBV9 and TRBJ1-6, is DSGVTQTPKHLITATGQRVTLRCSPRSGDLSVYWYQQSLDQGLQFLIQYYNGEERAKGNILERFSAQQFPDLHSELNLSSLELGDSALYFCASSFYRGTDSPLHFGNGTRLTVT.

The rearrangement links TRBV9 to TRBJ2-3, with 8 bases matching TRBD2. This CDR3 is 14 amino acids long. Germline values: CDR1 SGDLS, CDR2 YYNGEE. The V segment lost 4 bases and the J segment 6 bases; nucleotides outside the gene matches: 7. CDR3 sequence: CASSQAGVSDTQYF. For the CDR3, the DNA is TGTGCCAGCAGCCAAGCGGGAGTAAGCGATACGCAGTATTTT.

This clone was recorded a few times. The chain has TRBV4-1 and TRBJ1-1, with D uncertain. The V gene's germline CDR1 is MGHRA and CDR2 YSYEKL. The CDR3 has 13 amino acids. Between the trimmed V and J ends, which lost 0 bases and 4 bases, there was a span of 6 bases. CDR3 loop: CASSQEPSTEAFF. The CDR3 bases are TGCGCCAGCAGCCAAGAACCCAGCACTGAAGCTTTCTTT.

The genes are TRBV4-1 and TRBJ2-7; 11 bases are a match to TRBD2. Germline CDR1 MGHRA, CDR2 YSYEKL. There are 16 residues in the CDR3. The trim removed 4 bases at V and 5 bases at J, leaving 10 bases unmatched. Here the CDR3 DNA reads TGCGCCAGCAGCCTGATGACTAGCGGGGCCCTTGACGAGCAGTACTTC. This codes for CASSLMTSGALDEQYF.